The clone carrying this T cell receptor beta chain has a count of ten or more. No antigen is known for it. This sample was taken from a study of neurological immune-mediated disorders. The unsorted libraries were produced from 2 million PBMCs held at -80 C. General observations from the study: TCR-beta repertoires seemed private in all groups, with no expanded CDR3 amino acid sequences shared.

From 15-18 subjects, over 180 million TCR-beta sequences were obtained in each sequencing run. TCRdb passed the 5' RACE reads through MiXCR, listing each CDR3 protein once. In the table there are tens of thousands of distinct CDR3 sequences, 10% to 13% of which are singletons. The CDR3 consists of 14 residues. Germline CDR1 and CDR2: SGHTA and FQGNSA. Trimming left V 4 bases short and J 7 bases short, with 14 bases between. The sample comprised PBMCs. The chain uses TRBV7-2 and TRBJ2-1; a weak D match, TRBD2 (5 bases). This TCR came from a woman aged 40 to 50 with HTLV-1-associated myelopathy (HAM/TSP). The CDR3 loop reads CASSSSSGGNEQFF. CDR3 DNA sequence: TGTGCCAGCAGCTCCTCGAGCGGCGGGAATGAGCAGTTCTTC.